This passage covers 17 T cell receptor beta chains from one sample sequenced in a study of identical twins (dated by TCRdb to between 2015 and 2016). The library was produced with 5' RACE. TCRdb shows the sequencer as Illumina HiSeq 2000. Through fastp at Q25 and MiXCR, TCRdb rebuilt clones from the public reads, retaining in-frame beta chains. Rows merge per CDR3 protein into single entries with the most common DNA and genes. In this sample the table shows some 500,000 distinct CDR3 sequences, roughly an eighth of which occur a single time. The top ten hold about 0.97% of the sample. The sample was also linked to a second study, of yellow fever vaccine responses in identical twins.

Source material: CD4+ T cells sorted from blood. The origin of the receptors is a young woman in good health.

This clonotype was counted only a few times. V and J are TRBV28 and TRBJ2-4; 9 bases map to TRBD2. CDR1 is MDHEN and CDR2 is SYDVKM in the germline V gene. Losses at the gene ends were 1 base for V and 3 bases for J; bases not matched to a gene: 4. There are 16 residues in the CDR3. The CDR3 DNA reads TGTGCCAGCAGTTTATATATTAGCGGGGGCAAAAACATTCAGTACTTC. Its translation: CASSLYISGGKNIQYF.

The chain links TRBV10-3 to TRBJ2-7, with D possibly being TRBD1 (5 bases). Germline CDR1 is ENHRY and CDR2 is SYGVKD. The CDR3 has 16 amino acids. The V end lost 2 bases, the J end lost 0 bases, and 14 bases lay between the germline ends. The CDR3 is CAISEGPAGNSYEQYF. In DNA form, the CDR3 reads TGTGCCATCAGTGAGGGTCCGGCAGGGAACTCCTACGAGCAGTACTTC.

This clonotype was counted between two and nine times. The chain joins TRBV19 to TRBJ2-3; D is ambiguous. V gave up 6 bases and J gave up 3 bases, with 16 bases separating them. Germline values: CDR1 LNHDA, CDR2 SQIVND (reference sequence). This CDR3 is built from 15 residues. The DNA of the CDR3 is TGTGCCAGTAGCCCCAACGGGTACCCGACAGATACGCAGTATTTT. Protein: CASSPNGYPTDTQYF.

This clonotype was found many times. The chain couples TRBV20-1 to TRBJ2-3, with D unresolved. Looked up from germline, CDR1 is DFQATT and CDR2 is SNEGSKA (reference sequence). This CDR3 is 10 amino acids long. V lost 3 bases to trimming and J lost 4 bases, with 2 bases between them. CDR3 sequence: CSASADTQYF. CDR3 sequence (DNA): TGCAGTGCTAGCGCAGATACGCAGTATTTT.

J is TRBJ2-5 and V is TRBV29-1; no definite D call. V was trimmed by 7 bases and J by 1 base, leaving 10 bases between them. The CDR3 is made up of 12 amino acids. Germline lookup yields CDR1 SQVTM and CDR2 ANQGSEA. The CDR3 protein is CSGALIQETQYF. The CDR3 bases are TGCAGCGGCGCACTGATCCAAGAGACCCAGTACTTC.

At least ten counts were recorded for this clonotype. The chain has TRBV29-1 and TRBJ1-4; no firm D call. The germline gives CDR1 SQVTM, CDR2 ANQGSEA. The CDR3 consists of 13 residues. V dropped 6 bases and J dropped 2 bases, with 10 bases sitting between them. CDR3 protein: CSVGAHTNEKLFF. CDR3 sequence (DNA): TGCAGCGTCGGAGCTCATACTAATGAAAAACTGTTTTTT.

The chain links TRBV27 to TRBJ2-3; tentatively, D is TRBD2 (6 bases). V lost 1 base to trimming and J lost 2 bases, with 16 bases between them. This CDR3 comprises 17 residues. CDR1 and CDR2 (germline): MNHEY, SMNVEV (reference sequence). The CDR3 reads CASSLYSWSGYTDTQYF. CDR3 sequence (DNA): TGTGCCAGCAGTTTATACTCTTGGAGCGGGTACACAGATACGCAGTATTTT.

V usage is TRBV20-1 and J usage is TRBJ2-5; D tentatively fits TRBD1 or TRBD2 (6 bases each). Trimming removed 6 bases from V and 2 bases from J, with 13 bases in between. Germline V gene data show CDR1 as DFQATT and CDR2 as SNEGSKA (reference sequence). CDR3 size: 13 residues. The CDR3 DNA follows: TGCAGTGCCCCCCCGGGGGCACAAGAGACCCAGTACTTC. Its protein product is CSAPPGAQETQYF.

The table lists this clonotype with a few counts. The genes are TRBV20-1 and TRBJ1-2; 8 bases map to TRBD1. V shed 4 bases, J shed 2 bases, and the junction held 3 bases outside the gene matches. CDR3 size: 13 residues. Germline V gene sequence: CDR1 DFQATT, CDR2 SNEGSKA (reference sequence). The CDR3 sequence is CSATGQANYGYTF. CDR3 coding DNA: TGCAGTGCTACGGGACAGGCGAACTATGGCTACACCTTC.

CDR3 loop: CASSQDLEETQYF. The CDR3 DNA reads as TGCGCCAGCAGCCAAGACCTGGAAGAGACCCAGTACTTC. The chain is built from TRBV4-3 and TRBJ2-5, with no clear D. The CDR3 extends over 13 amino acids. Germline CDR1 and CDR2: LGHNA and YSLEER. V lost 0 bases to trimming and J lost 3 bases, with 5 bases between them.

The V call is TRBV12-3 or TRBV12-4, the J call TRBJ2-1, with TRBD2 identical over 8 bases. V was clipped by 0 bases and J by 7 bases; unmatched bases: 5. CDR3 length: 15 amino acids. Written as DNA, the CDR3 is TGTGCCAGCAGTTTAGCAGCGGGAGTAGGTAATGAGCAGTTCTTC. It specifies CASSLAAGVGNEQFF.

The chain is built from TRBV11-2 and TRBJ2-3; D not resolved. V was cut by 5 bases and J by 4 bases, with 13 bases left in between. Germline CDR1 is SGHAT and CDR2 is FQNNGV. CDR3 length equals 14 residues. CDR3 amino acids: CASSLPGRADTQYF. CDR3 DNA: TGTGCCAGCAGCCTCCCTGGACGCGCAGATACGCAGTATTTT. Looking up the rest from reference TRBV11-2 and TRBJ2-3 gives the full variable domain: EAGVAQSPRYKIIEKRQSVAFWCNPISGHATLYWYQQILGQGPKLLIQFQNNGVVDDSQLPKDRFSAERLKGVDSTLKIQPAKLEDSAVYLCASSLPGRADTQYFGPGTRLTVL.

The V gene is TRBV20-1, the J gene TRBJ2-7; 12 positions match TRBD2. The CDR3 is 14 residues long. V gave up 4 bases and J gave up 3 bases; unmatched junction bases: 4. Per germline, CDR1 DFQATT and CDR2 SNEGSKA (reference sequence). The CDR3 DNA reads TGCAGTGCTATAAAACTAGCGGGGGGCTACGAGCAGTACTTC. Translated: CSAIKLAGGYEQYF.

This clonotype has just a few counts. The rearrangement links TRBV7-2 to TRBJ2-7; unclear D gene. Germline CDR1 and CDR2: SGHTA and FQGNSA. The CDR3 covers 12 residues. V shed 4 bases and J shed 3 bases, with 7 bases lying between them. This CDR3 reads CASSSNHYEQYF. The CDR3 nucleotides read TGTGCCAGCAGCTCGAACCACTACGAGCAGTACTTC.

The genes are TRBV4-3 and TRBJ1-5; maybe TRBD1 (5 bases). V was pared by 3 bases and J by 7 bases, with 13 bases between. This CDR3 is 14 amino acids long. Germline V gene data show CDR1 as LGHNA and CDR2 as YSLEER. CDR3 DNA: TGCGCCAGCAGCCAGGATGGAAGGGGCCAGCCCCAGCATTTT. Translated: CASSQDGRGQPQHF.

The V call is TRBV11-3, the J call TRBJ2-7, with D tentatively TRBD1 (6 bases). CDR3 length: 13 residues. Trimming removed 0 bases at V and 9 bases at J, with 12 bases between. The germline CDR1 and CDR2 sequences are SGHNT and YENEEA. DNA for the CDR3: TGTGCCAGCAGCTTAGACCCCGGACAGCCGCAGTACTTC. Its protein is CASSLDPGQPQYF.

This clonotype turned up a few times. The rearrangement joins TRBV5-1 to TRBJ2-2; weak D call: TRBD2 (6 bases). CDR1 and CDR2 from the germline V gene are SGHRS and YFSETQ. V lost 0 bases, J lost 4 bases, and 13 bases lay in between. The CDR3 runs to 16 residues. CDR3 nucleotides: TGCGCCAGCAGCTTGGTCAGGGAGGCGGGCACCGGGGAGCTGTTTTTT. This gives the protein CASSLVREAGTGELFF.